The 32 T cell receptor beta chains listed next were all sequenced from one sample in a study of T cell responses to AZD1222 COVID-19 vaccine. Libraries were prepared by immunoSEQ multiplex PCR; TCRdb keeps only in-frame clonotypes and omits some of them. The sample has 110,000 or so clones; roughly 91% are singletons. The starting material was peripheral blood, obtained 28 days after the second AZD1222 dose. The origin of the receptors is an adult who received the AZD1222 COVID-19 vaccine.

The rearrangement joins TRBV29-1 to TRBJ1-1; D gene ambiguous. The CDR3 spans 10 residues. Germline V lookup: CDR1 SQVTM, CDR2 ANQGSEA. Trimming cost V 6 bases and J 4 bases, with 6 bases left between them. CDR3 sequence reads: CSVYSTEAFF. The CDR3 DNA reads TGCAGCGTGTATAGCACTGAAGCTTTCTTT.

The J gene is TRBJ1-4, the V gene TRBV5-8; D may be TRBD1 (5 bases). The germline CDR1 and CDR2 sequences are SGHTS and YDEGEE. Trimming removed 4 bases at V and 0 bases at J, with 13 bases between. This CDR3 region has 16 residues. The CDR3 here is CASSPGQGSTNEKLFF. CDR3 DNA: TGTGCCAGCAGCCCGGGCCAGGGATCAACTAATGAAAAACTGTTTTTT.

The chain carries TRBV27 and TRBJ2-7; possibly TRBD2 for D (6 bases). Deletions cut 5 bases from V and 2 bases from J, with 13 bases between. CDR3 size: 14 residues. The germline gives CDR1 MNHEY, CDR2 SMNVEV (reference sequence). The CDR3 here is CASSPELAPYEQYF. The CDR3 region has the DNA TGTGCCAGCAGTCCAGAACTAGCCCCCTACGAGCAGTACTTC.

The CDR3 bases are TGTGCCAGCTATAGCGGACGGTCCTACAATGAGCAGTTCTTC. It codes for CASYSGRSYNEQFF. The genes are TRBV14 and TRBJ2-1, with D tentatively TRBD2 (6 bases). There are 14 residues in the CDR3. Germline CDR1 and CDR2: SGHDN and FVKESK. V lost 8 bases to trimming and J lost 1 base, with 12 bases between them.

The V and J genes are TRBV5-4 and TRBJ1-2, with D perhaps TRBD1 (5 bases). The CDR3 contains 14 residues. The germline CDR1 and CDR2 sequences are SGHNT and YYREEE (reference sequence). V was pared by 4 bases and J by 8 bases, with 18 bases between. The CDR3 protein is CASSKTGTRWGYTF. The CDR3 nucleotides are TGTGCCAGCAGCAAAACCGGGACCCGGTGGGGCTACACCTTC.

Of note for this clone: The sample contains more than one DNA sequence encoding this CDR3. V usage is TRBV7-2 and J usage is TRBJ2-5, with D unclear. There are 13 residues in the CDR3. V was trimmed by 3 bases and J by 1 base, leaving 6 bases between them. Germline CDR1 and CDR2: SGHTA and FQGNSA. CDR3 bases: TGTGCCAGCAGCTTCCGGGTCCAAGAGACCCAGTACTTC. Its protein is CASSFRVQETQYF. Drawing the rest from reference TRBV7-2 and TRBJ2-5, the complete variable domain is GAGVSQSPSNKVTEKGKDVELRCDPISGHTALYWYRQSLGQGLEFLIYFQGNSAPDKSGLPSDRFSAERTGGSVSTLTIQRTQQEDSAVYLCASSFRVQETQYFGPGTRLLVL.

The CDR3 bases are TGCAGCGTTGAGGGCAGGTCCCATCAGCCCCAGCATTTT. Protein: CSVEGRSHQPQHF. V gene TRBV29-1 combines with J gene TRBJ1-5; no reliable D call. The CDR3 totals 13 residues. V lost 3 bases and J lost 5, with 11 bases in between. From germline, CDR1 is SQVTM and CDR2 ANQGSEA.

This clone showed up just a few times. The chain employs TRBV14 and TRBJ1-1, with D maybe TRBD1 (5 bases). The ends were cut back, 1 base at V and 4 bases at J, with 7 bases in the middle. This CDR3 comprises 13 residues. Germline CDR1 is SGHDN and CDR2 is FVKESK. The CDR3 is CASSQGRGTEAFF. The DNA for the CDR3 is TGTGCCAGCAGCCAAGGTAGGGGCACTGAAGCTTTCTTT.

The chain uses TRBV7-6 and TRBJ2-1, with TRBD2 matching 11 bases. The CDR3 consists of 15 residues. Germline trimming cut 4 bases from V and 10 bases from J; bases unmatched to any gene: 9. Per the germline V gene, CDR1 is SGHVS and CDR2 is FNYEAQ. The CDR3 nucleotides read TGTGCCAGCAGCTCACGTACCCGGACTAGCGGGGAGCAGTTCTTC. It yields the protein CASSSRTRTSGEQFF. Full variable domain (rest looked up from reference TRBV7-6 and TRBJ2-1): GAGVSQSPRYKVTKRGQDVALRCDPISGHVSLYWYRQALGQGPEFLTYFNYEAQQDKSGLPNDRFSAERPEGSISTLTIQRTEQRDSAMYRCASSSRTRTSGEQFFGPGTRLTVL.

This chain uses TRBV7-9 with TRBJ1-1; maybe TRBD1 (6 bases). This CDR3 is 19 amino acids long. V was cut by 3 bases and J by 1 base, with 24 bases left in between. CDR1 is SEHNR and CDR2 is FQNEAQ in the germline V gene (reference sequence). For the CDR3, the DNA is TGTGCCAGCAGCTTGATTTGGGGGGGCGCTGCGTTGTCGAACACTGAAGCTTTCTTT. This gives the protein CASSLIWGGAALSNTEAFF.

In its sample, this clone was seen once. The chain has TRBV28 and TRBJ1-5, with no clear D. Germline-derived CDR1 and CDR2 are MDHEN and SYDVKM. This CDR3 comprises 17 residues. Trimming stripped 5 bases from V and 0 bases from J, with 17 bases between. DNA of the CDR3: TGTGCCAGCAGTCCGGTAGGGTCGGGGAATAGCAATCAGCCCCAGCATTTT. Its translation is CASSPVGSGNSNQPQHF.

In its sample, this clone was seen once. The gene calls are TRBV9 and TRBJ2-5; 7 positions match TRBD2. CDR1 is SGDLS, CDR2 YYNGEE, per germline. The CDR3 spans 15 residues. The V segment lost 4 bases and the J segment 2 bases; nucleotides outside the gene matches: 8. CDR3 nucleotide sequence: TGTGCCAGCAGCCCCCCGGGGGGTCCTCAAGAGACCCAGTACTTC. Its protein product is CASSPPGGPQETQYF.

V gene TRBV21-1 combines with J gene TRBJ2-7. TRBV21-1 corresponds to a pseudogene. The CDR3 extends over 14 amino acids. The CDR3 coding sequence is TGTGGCGGGGCCGACGGACAGAGAGAGGACGAGCAGTACTTC. Translated, it gives CGGADGQREDEQYF.

This chain joins TRBV11-3 and TRBJ2-7; no definite D call. This CDR3 spans 13 amino acids. Trimming shortened V by 5 bases and J by 0 bases, and 8 bases separated the two germline ends. CDR1 SGHNT and CDR2 YENEEA come from the germline V gene. The CDR3 sequence is CASSNDNSYEQYF. The CDR3 DNA reads TGTGCCAGCAGCAACGACAACTCCTACGAGCAGTACTTC.

This clone showed up just once. The J gene is TRBJ1-2, the V gene TRBV24-1; 9 nucleotides align to TRBD1. The CDR3 has 13 residues. V shed 0 bases, J shed 10 bases, and the junction held 2 bases outside the gene matches. The germline V gene encodes CDR1 KGHDR and CDR2 SFDVKD. The DNA of the CDR3 is TGTGCCACCAGTGATTTGACAGGGGGCGTCTACACCTTC. Protein product: CATSDLTGGVYTF.

The chain joins TRBV5-3 to TRBJ2-5; 7 bases match TRBD1. TRBV5-3 is identified as an open reading frame with a role that is uncertain. The junction had 10 bases not matched to a gene; V was cut back by 5 bases and J by 3 bases. This CDR3 has 15 amino acids. CDR3 nucleotide sequence: TGTGCCAGAAGTTGGGTAAGACAGGGCGAAGAGACCCAGTACTTC. This encodes CARSWVRQGEETQYF.

This chain links TRBV19 with TRBJ2-7, with D possibly being TRBD1 or TRBD2 (6 bases each). From germline, CDR1 is LNHDA and CDR2 SQIVND (reference sequence). The CDR3 is 14 residues long. Trimming took 3 bases from V and 9 from J, leaving 18 bases between them. Here the CDR3 reads CASSMGHTGDRQYF. CDR3 nucleotides: TGTGCCAGTAGTATGGGACATACGGGGGACCGGCAGTACTTC.

CDR3 in DNA: TGTGCCAGCAGTTACGAGGGGTTCGGGGCCAACGTCCTGACTTTC. It is translated as CASSYEGFGANVLTF. The V call is TRBV6-2 or TRBV6-3, the J call TRBJ2-6; D may be TRBD1 or TRBD2 (5 bases each). Trimming left V 2 bases short and J 4 bases short, with 9 bases between. Germline values: CDR1 MNHEY, CDR2 SVGEGT. This CDR3 has 15 amino acids.

The chain combines TRBV24-1 with TRBJ2-3; TRBD1 might be the D (5 bases). Trimming left V 3 bases short and J 2 bases short, with 14 bases between. Per the germline V gene, CDR1 is KGHDR and CDR2 is SFDVKD. This CDR3 is built from 16 residues. This CDR3 reads CATSDNTGPYTDTQYF. In DNA form, the CDR3 reads TGTGCCACCAGTGATAACACAGGTCCCTACACAGATACGCAGTATTTT.

The rearrangement uses TRBV7-6 and TRBJ2-7; TRBD2 matches 13 bases. Per the germline V gene, CDR1 is SGHVS and CDR2 is FNYEAQ. Trimming took 5 bases from V and 6 from J; bases not matched to a gene: 7. There are 15 residues in the CDR3. CDR3 DNA: TGTGCCAGCAGCATCCGACTAGCGGGAGGTCTCGAGCAGTACTTC. It specifies CASSIRLAGGLEQYF.

This sequence joins TRBV3-1 (or the pseudogene TRBV3-2) and TRBJ2-7, with TRBD2 matching 7 bases. The CDR3 is made up of 15 amino acids. Germline trimming cut 0 bases from V and 2 bases from J; bases unmatched to any gene: 4. Germline CDR1 LGHDT, CDR2 YNNKEL (reference sequence). The CDR3 reads CASSQDQRGAYEQYF. The CDR3, as DNA: TGTGCCAGCAGCCAAGACCAGCGGGGCGCCTACGAGCAGTACTTC.

The chain joins TRBV3-1 (or the pseudogene TRBV3-2) to TRBJ2-3; 10 positions agree with TRBD2. V lost 1 base, J lost 7 bases, and 8 bases stayed unmatched. The CDR3 loop spans 16 amino acids. Germline lookup yields CDR1 LGHDT and CDR2 YNNKEL (reference sequence). The CDR3 coding sequence is TGTGCCAGCAGCCAAGGAAAACTAGCGGGACCCTATACGCAGTATTTT. Encoded protein: CASSQGKLAGPYTQYF.

The chain is built from TRBV5-1 and TRBJ2-1; TRBD1 matches at 8 bases. Losses at the gene ends were 5 bases for V and 5 bases for J; bases not matched to a gene: 12. The CDR3 contains 16 residues. Germline V CDR1 and CDR2: SGHRS, YFSETQ. CDR3 region: CASSMVPTGADNEQFF. CDR3 DNA sequence: TGCGCCAGCAGTATGGTGCCGACAGGGGCTGACAATGAGCAGTTCTTC.

This chain links TRBV10-1 with TRBJ2-7; D possibly uses TRBD1 or TRBD2 (6 bases each). The germline V gene has CDR1 WNHNN and CDR2 SYGVQD (reference sequence). Trimming took 10 bases from V and 5 from J, leaving 15 bases between them. This CDR3 comprises 12 residues. For the CDR3, the DNA is TGCGCCACGAGCCCGGGGGCGCACGAGCAGTACTTC. Residues: CATSPGAHEQYF.

This chain links TRBV7-3 with TRBJ2-3; 8 nucleotides line up with TRBD1. Germline lookup yields CDR1 SGHTA and CDR2 FQGTGA. With 4 bases clipped from V and 5 bases from J, the junction kept 2 bases outside the gene matches. The CDR3 runs to 13 residues. This chain's CDR3 is CASSYGQGDTQYF. As DNA, the CDR3 is TGTGCCAGCAGCTACGGACAGGGAGATACGCAGTATTTT.

This chain links TRBV4-2 with TRBJ2-2; 9 bases fit TRBD2. Germline CDR1 is LGHNA and CDR2 is YNFKEQ. CDR3 size: 17 residues. The ends lost 1 base at V and 5 bases at J; junction bases unmatched: 8. In DNA form, the CDR3 reads TGTGCCAGCAGCCAAGTTGAGGCGGGGGGGCCAACCGGGGAGCTGTTTTTT. Its protein is CASSQVEAGGPTGELFF.

The chain recombines TRBV2 with TRBJ1-1; TRBD1 might be the D (5 bases). Germline V CDR1 and CDR2: SNHLY, FYNNEI. V lost 7 bases and J 0 bases, leaving 15 bases between the germline ends. The CDR3 sequence is 15 residues long. For the CDR3, the DNA is TGTGCCAGCAAGGGACGGGGCCCCATGAACACTGAAGCTTTCTTT. Protein: CASKGRGPMNTEAFF.

With regard to this clone: A junction end diverges from the germline sequence, so it may reflect a read error. This rearrangement joins TRBV19 to TRBJ1-4; TRBD1 might be the D (6 bases). The germline V gene encodes CDR1 LNHDA and CDR2 SQIVND (reference sequence). The CDR3 runs to 16 residues. CDR3 bases: TGTGCTAGTATATCGGGCTCAGGGGCCTCTAATGAAAAACTGTTTTTT. This gives the protein CASISGSGASNEKLFF.

The chain links TRBV6-5 to TRBJ2-5; D is possibly TRBD1 (6 bases). V was cut by 0 bases and J by 5 bases, with 10 bases left in between. The CDR3 loop spans 14 amino acids. Germline CDR1 reads MNHEY; CDR2 reads SVGAGI. CDR3 sequence: CASSYSGRGETQYF. The CDR3 region has the DNA TGTGCCAGCAGTTACTCGGGCAGGGGCGAGACCCAGTACTTC.

The rearrangement joins TRBV6-5 to TRBJ1-1; 7 bases are a match to TRBD1. V gave up 10 bases and J gave up 0 bases; unmatched junction bases: 8. The CDR3 covers 14 residues. Germline CDR1 is MNHEY and CDR2 is SVGAGI. The CDR3 DNA reads TGTGCCACCTACAGAGGGGGCATGAACACTGAAGCTTTCTTT. Translating gives CATYRGGMNTEAFF.

The chain uses TRBV14 and TRBJ2-3; D is uncertain. Germline CDR1 and CDR2: SGHDN and FVKESK. The length of the CDR3 is 18 residues. Trimming left V 0 bases short and J 1 base short, with 17 bases between. This CDR3 is CASSQDPPLGSRTDTQYF. The CDR3 DNA follows: TGTGCCAGCAGCCAAGACCCCCCCCTAGGGTCTCGCACAGATACGCAGTATTTT.

The V and J genes are TRBV29-1 and TRBJ1-2; D unclear. CDR3 length: 12 residues. Germline lookup yields CDR1 SQVTM and CDR2 ANQGSEA. V was shortened by 5 bases and J by 4 bases, with 11 bases between the two germline ends. In nucleotides, the CDR3 is TGCAGCGTTTATAACAGCCTCTATGGCTACACCTTC. It translates to CSVYNSLYGYTF.